A selection of T cell receptor beta chains follows, all from one sample in a study of T-cell reconstitution after alpha-beta-depleted transplantation in children. MiXCR was run by TCRdb on the PCR reads, yielding one entry per CDR3 protein. There are some 490,000 distinct CDR3 sequences in the sample; approximately 13% occur only once, and approximately 5.4% lies in the top ten. Here the sequenced sample was PBMCs from the stem cell graft donor, taken from the stem cell graft. The receptors were sampled from a human donor who donated a stem cell graft to a child with combined immunodeficiency. Each CDR3 is given with its conserved first and last residue. Fields, in order: D gene, clone size, V gene, J gene, CDR3 DNA, CDR3 protein. The D gene is left open where the match is weak. The listing skips clone size in some rows; elsewhere it reads once, few, many or a size class.

d_call: -; clone_size: many; v_call: TRBV10-3; j_call: TRBJ2-7; cdr3_nt: TGTGCCATCAGTCAAACAGTGGATCTGACAGTCGAGCAGTACTTC; cdr3_aa: CAISQTVDLTVEQYF
d_call: -; clone_size: many; v_call: TRBV12-3/TRBV12-4; j_call: TRBJ1-5; cdr3_nt: TGTGCCAGCAGTTCCCCCGGGCAGGGAACCAATCAGCCCCAGCATTTT; cdr3_aa: CASSSPGQGTNQPQHF
d_call: -; clone_size: few; v_call: TRBV12-5; j_call: TRBJ1-1; cdr3_nt: TGTGCTAGTGAGCCCCCCGGGATTGAAGCTTTCTTT; cdr3_aa: CASEPPGIEAFF
d_call: -; clone_size: -; v_call: TRBV20-1; j_call: TRBJ1-2; cdr3_nt: TGCAGTGCTAGAGAGGCCCTCTATGGCTACACCTTC; cdr3_aa: CSAREALYGYTF
d_call: -; clone_size: few; v_call: TRBV20-1; j_call: TRBJ1-1; cdr3_nt: TGCAGTGCTAGAGGTCCAGGGCGGGGGATGCGGACTGAAGCTTTCTTT; cdr3_aa: CSARGPGRGMRTEAFF
d_call: -; clone_size: -; v_call: TRBV4-3; j_call: TRBJ2-3; cdr3_nt: TGCGCCAGCAGCCTTTCATCCGACTCATCGGTCGCAGATACGCAGTATTTT; cdr3_aa: CASSLSSDSSVADTQYF
d_call: TRBD2; clone_size: many; v_call: TRBV27; j_call: TRBJ2-1; cdr3_nt: TGTGCCAGCAGTTTATTGGCTAGCGGGAGCGTAAATGAGCAGTTCTTC; cdr3_aa: CASSLLASGSVNEQFF
d_call: -; clone_size: many; v_call: TRBV25-1; j_call: TRBJ2-3; cdr3_nt: TGTGCCAGCAAAAGAAGTTGGGGAGGCGCTCAGGGAGATACGCAGTATTTT; cdr3_aa: CASKRSWGGAQGDTQYF
d_call: TRBD1; clone_size: many; v_call: TRBV28; j_call: TRBJ1-5; cdr3_nt: TGTGCCAGCAGTTTCTTAGGGGGCAGTCAGCCCCAGCATTTT; cdr3_aa: CASSFLGGSQPQHF
d_call: -; clone_size: many; v_call: TRBV20-1; j_call: TRBJ1-1; cdr3_nt: TGCAGTCCGACCCCTGAAGCTTTCTTT; cdr3_aa: CSPTPEAFF
d_call: TRBD1; clone_size: many; v_call: TRBV10-3; j_call: TRBJ2-3; cdr3_nt: TGTGCCAACCGACAGGGCCCCACCCCAGATACGCAGTATTTT; cdr3_aa: CANRQGPTPDTQYF
d_call: TRBD1; clone_size: -; v_call: TRBV24-1; j_call: TRBJ1-5; cdr3_nt: TGTGCCACCAGTGATTCAGGGGGCTGGAATCAGCCCCAGCATTTT; cdr3_aa: CATSDSGGWNQPQHF
d_call: -; clone_size: few; v_call: TRBV5-1; j_call: TRBJ2-3; cdr3_nt: TGCGCCAGCAGACCGGGACTTACCCCCACAGATACGCAGTATTTT; cdr3_aa: CASRPGLTPTDTQYF
d_call: TRBD1; clone_size: few; v_call: TRBV19; j_call: TRBJ2-7; cdr3_nt: TGTGCCGTCGCACAGGGGGCTGACGAGCAGTACTTC; cdr3_aa: CAVAQGADEQYF
d_call: -; clone_size: many; v_call: TRBV20-1; j_call: TRBJ2-1; cdr3_nt: TGCAGTGCTAGAGATATTGCGTCCAATGAGCAGTTCTTC; cdr3_aa: CSARDIASNEQFF
d_call: -; clone_size: few; v_call: TRBV6-2/TRBV6-3; j_call: TRBJ2-7; cdr3_nt: TGTGCCAGCAGTTACCTTGAACAGGGATTAAAGGACGAGCAGTACTTC; cdr3_aa: CASSYLEQGLKDEQYF
d_call: -; clone_size: -; v_call: TRBV2; j_call: TRBJ1-2; cdr3_nt: TGTGCCAGCAGTGTCGAACAGGGAAACTATGGCTACACCTTC; cdr3_aa: CASSVEQGNYGYTF
d_call: -; clone_size: -; v_call: TRBV7-6; j_call: TRBJ2-7; cdr3_nt: TGTGCCAGCAGCTTAGAGCCCGGTTTCTCCTACGAGCAGTACTTC; cdr3_aa: CASSLEPGFSYEQYF